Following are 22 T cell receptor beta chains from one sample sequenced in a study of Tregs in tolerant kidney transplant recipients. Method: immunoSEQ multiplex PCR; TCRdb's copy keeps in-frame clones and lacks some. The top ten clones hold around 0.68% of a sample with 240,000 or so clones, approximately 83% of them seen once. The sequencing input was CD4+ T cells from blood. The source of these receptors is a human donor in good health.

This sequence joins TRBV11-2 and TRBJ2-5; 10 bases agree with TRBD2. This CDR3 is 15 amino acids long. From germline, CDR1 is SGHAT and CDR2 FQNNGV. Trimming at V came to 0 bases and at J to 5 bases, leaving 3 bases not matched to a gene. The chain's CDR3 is CASSLETSGWETQYF. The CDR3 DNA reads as TGTGCCAGCAGCTTAGAGACTAGCGGGTGGGAGACCCAGTACTTC. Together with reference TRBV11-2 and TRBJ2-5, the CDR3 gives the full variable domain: EAGVAQSPRYKIIEKRQSVAFWCNPISGHATLYWYQQILGQGPKLLIQFQNNGVVDDSQLPKDRFSAERLKGVDSTLKIQPAKLEDSAVYLCASSLETSGWETQYFGPGTRLLVL.

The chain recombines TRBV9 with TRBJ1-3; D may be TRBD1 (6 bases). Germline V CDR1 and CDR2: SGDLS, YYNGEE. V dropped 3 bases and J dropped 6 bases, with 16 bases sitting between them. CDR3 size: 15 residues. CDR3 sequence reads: CASSASRGGQNTIYF. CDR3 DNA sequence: TGTGCCAGCAGCGCCAGTAGAGGGGGGCAAAACACCATATATTTT.

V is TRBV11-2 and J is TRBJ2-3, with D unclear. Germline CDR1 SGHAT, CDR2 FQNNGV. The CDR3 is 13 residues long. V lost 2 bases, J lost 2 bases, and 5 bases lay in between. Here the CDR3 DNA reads TGTGCCAGCAGCTTACCCCCCACAGATACGCAGTATTTT. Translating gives CASSLPPTDTQYF.

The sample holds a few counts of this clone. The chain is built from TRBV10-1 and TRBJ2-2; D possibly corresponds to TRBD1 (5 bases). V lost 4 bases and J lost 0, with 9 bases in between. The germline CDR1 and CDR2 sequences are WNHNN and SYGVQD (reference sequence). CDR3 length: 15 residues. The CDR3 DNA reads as TGCGCCAGCAGTGCGGACACCTCGAACACCGGGGAGCTGTTTTTT. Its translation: CASSADTSNTGELFF.

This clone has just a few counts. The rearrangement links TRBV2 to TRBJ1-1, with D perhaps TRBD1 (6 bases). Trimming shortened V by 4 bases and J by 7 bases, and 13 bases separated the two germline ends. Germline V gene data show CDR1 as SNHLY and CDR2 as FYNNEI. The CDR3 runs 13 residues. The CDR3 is CASSADRRGEAFF. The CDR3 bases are TGTGCCAGCAGTGCTGACAGGCGGGGTGAAGCTTTCTTT.

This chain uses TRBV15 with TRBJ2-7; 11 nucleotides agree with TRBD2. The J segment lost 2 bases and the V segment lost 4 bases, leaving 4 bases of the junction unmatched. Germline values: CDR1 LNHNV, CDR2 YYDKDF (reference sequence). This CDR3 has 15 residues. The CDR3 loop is CATSIGLAGAYEQYF. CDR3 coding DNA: TGTGCCACCAGCATTGGACTAGCGGGTGCCTACGAGCAGTACTTC.

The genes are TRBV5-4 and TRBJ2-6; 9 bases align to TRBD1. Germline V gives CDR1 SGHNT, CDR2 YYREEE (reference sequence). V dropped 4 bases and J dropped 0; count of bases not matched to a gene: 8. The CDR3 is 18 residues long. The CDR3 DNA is TGTGCCAGCAGCCGTCGACAGGGGGATTCCTCTGGGGCCAACGTCCTGACTTTC. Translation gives CASSRRQGDSSGANVLTF.

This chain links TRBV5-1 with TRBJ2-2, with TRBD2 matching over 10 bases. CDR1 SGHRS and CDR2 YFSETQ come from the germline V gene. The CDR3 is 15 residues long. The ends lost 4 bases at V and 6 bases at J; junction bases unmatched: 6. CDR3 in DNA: TGCGCCAGCAGCCTAGCGGGAGCGGGGGCCGGGGAGCTGTTTTTT. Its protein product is CASSLAGAGAGELFF.

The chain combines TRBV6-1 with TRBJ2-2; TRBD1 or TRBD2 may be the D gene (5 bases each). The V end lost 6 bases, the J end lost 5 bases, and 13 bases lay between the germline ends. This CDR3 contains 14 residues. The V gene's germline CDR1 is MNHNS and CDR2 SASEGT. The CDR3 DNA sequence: TGTGCCAGCAGAGCCGGGACCAGAACCGGGGAGCTGTTTTTT. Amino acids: CASRAGTRTGELFF.

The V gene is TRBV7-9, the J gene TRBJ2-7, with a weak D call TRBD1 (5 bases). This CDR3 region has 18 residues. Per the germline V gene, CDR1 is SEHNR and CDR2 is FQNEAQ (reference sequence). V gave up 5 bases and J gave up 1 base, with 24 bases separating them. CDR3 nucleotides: TGTGCCAGCAGCCCAACGCCATCTGACAGTTACGGGTCCTACGAGCAGTACTTC. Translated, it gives CASSPTPSDSYGSYEQYF. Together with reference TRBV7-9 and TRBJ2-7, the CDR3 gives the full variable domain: DTGVSQNPRHKITKRGQNVTFRCDPISEHNRLYWYRQTLGQGPEFLTYFQNEAQLEKSRLLSDRFSAERPKGSFSTLEIQRTEQGDSAMYLCASSPTPSDSYGSYEQYFGPGTRLTVT.

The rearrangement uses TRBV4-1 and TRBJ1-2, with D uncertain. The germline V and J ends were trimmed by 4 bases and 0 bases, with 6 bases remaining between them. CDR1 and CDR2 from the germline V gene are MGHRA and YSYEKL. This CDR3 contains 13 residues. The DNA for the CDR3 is TGCGCCAGCAGCCCGGTCACTAACTATGGCTACACCTTC. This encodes CASSPVTNYGYTF.

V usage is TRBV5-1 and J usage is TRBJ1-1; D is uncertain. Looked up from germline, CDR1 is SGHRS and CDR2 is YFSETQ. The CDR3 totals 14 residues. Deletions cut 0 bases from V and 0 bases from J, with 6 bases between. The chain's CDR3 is CASSLDGMNTEAFF. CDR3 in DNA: TGCGCCAGCAGCTTGGATGGGATGAACACTGAAGCTTTCTTT.

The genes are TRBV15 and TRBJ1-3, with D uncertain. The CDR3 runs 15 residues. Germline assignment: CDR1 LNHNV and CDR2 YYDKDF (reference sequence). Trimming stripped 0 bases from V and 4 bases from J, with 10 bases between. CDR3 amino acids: CATSRDPFGGNTIYF. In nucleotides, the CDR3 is TGTGCCACCAGCAGAGACCCCTTCGGGGGAAACACCATATATTTT.

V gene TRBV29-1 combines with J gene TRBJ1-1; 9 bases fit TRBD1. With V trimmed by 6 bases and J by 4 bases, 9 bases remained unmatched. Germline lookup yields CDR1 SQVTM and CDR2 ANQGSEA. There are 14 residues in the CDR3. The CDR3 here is CSVRTGDGGTEAFF. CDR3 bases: TGCAGCGTCCGGACAGGGGATGGGGGCACTGAAGCTTTCTTT.

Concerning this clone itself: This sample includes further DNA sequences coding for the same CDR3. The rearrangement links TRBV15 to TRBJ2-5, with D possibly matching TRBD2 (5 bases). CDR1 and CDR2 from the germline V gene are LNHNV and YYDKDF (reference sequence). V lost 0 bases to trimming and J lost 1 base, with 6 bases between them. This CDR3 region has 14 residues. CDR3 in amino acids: CATSRDRGQETQYF. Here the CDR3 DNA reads TGTGCCACCAGCAGAGATCGGGGCCAAGAGACCCAGTACTTC.

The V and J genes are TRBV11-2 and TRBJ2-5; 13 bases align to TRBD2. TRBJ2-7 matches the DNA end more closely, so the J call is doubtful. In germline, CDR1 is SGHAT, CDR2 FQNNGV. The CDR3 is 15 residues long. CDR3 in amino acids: CASSVTSGGAYEQYF. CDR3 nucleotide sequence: TGTGCCAGCAGCGTTACTAGCGGGGGGGCCTACGAGCAGTACTTC.

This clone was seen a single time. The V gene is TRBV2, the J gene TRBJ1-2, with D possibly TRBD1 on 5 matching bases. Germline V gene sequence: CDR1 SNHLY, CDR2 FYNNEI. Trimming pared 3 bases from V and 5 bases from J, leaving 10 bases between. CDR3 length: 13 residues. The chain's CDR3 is CASSDRGPYGYTF. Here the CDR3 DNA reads TGTGCCAGCAGTGATCGGGGACCATATGGCTACACCTTC.

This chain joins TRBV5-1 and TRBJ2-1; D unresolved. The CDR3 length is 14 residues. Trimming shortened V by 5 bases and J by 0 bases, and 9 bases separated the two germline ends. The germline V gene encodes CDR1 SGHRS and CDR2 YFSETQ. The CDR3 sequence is CASSTLSSYNEQFF. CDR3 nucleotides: TGCGCCAGCAGTACACTGAGCTCCTACAATGAGCAGTTCTTC.

This chain's CDR3 is CASSLASAGLDETQYF. For the CDR3, the DNA is TGTGCCAGCAGCTTAGCTTCGGCGGGGCTGGATGAGACCCAGTACTTC. The chain recombines TRBV7-6 with TRBJ2-5, with D perhaps TRBD2 (6 bases). The CDR3 runs 16 residues. From germline, CDR1 is SGHVS and CDR2 FNYEAQ. Trimming pared 0 bases from V and 5 bases from J, leaving 16 bases between.

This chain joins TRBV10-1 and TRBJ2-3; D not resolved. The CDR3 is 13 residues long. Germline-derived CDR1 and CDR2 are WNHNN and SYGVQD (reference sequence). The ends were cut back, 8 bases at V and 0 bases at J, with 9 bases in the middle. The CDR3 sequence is CASQKTSTDTQYF. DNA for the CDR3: TGCGCCAGCCAGAAGACCAGCACAGATACGCAGTATTTT.

CDR3 DNA: TGTGCCAGCAGTTTCCGTGTGACAGAGATCTACAATGAGCAGTTCTTC. This translates into CASSFRVTEIYNEQFF. This rearrangement joins TRBV27 to TRBJ2-1, with a weak D call TRBD1 (5 bases). The CDR3 has 16 amino acids. V lost 3 bases to trimming and J lost 3 bases, with 15 bases between them. Germline V gene sequence: CDR1 MNHEY, CDR2 SMNVEV (reference sequence).

In DNA form, the CDR3 reads TGTGCCAGCAGTTACTCGTTCAGGGGGAGAAGCTACACCTTC. Translation: CASSYSFRGRSYTF. The gene calls are TRBV6-6 and TRBJ1-2; the match to TRBD1 covers 7 bases. The CDR3 loop spans 14 amino acids. The junction had 7 bases not matched to a gene; V was cut back by 0 bases and J by 9 bases. Germline V lookup: CDR1 MNHNY, CDR2 SVGAGI (reference sequence).